This T cell receptor (beta chain) is from a study of T-cell reconstitution after alpha-beta-depleted transplantation in children. The CDR3 consists of 15 residues. Germline-derived CDR1 and CDR2 are LNHNV and YYDKDF (reference sequence). V lost 0 bases and J lost 6, with 12 bases in between. This clonotype was seen repeatedly, ten times or more. Researchers prepared the TCRbeta library using unique molecular identifiers, the study reports. One entry per CDR3 protein results from TCRdb running MiXCR on the PCR reads. Here the sample spans about 200,000 distinct CDR3 sequences, 13% to 15% being singletons.

The specimen comprised PBMCs from the stem cell graft donor, sampled from the stem cell graft. The chain uses TRBV15 and TRBJ2-1; D gene ambiguous. The clonotype was recovered from a human donor who donated a stem cell graft to a child with acute lymphoblastic leukemia. Here the CDR3 DNA reads TGTGCCACCAGCAGAGATCGATCAGGTATCAATGAGCAGTTCTTC. This codes for CATSRDRSGINEQFF.